This T cell receptor (beta chain) was identified in a study of blood T cell repertoires in COVID-19. For the study at large: Acute and convalescent COVID-19 samples came from the United States, Italy and Spain. In each case, the material was cDNA or gDNA derived from T cells, B-cell-depleted T cells, or PBMCs.

This clone was seen just once. Methods used by the authors: Amplifying reference gene primers gave estimates of nucleated cell counts. Clones were read by immunoSEQ multiplex PCR, and TCRdb kept only the in-frame ones, dropping some. For V, J and clone size, that table is used; D and trimming come from the DNA. The table has under 150,000 clones, around four fifths seen once. What was sequenced was peripheral blood. This sequence was found in a woman aged 40 to 50 with acute or convalescent COVID-19.

The CDR3: CATSGPSVNYGYTF. DNA of the CDR3: TGTGCCACCAGTGGCCCCAGCGTTAACTATGGCTACACCTTC. V is TRBV24-1 and J is TRBJ1-2; D is unresolved. The CDR3 runs to 14 residues. CDR1 and CDR2 (germline): KGHDR, SFDVKD. V lost 5 bases and J 1 base, leaving 10 bases between the germline ends.